This T cell receptor beta chain emerged from a study of blood T cell repertoires in COVID-19. Study overall: The origin of the acute and convalescent COVID-19 samples was the United States, Italy and Spain. Nucleic acid was either cDNA or gDNA, and it came from T cells, B-cell-depleted T cells, or PBMCs.

Enrolled during active infection, Seattle patients were then followed longitudinally. The authors' processing: Reference gene primer amplification gave nucleated cell count estimates. Method: immunoSEQ multiplex PCR; TCRdb's copy keeps in-frame clones and lacks some. That table is the source of V, J and clone size, and D and trimming were worked out from the DNA. This sample has approximately 290,000 clones, with roughly nine tenths found just once. Germline V gene lookup returns CDR1 SNHLY and CDR2 FYNNEI. Losses at the gene ends were 5 bases for V and 3 bases for J; bases not matched to a gene: 4. The length of the CDR3 is 14 residues.

The gene calls are TRBV2 and TRBJ1-5, with 7 positions matching TRBD1. This clonotype was sampled from a woman younger than 45 with COVID-19, enrolled during active disease. Material for sequencing was peripheral blood. The DNA of the CDR3 is TGTGCCAGCAGTCTCGGACAGGCCAATCAGCCCCAGCATTTT. This encodes CASSLGQANQPQHF.